The TCR beta chain described here comes from a study of cytomegalovirus exposure and HLA in healthy donors. PCR involved 60 Vbeta and 13 Jbeta primers. Sequencing was performed with immunoSEQ multiplex PCR; in TCRdb, only in-frame clones are kept and a portion is missing. The sample shows around 100,000 clones, 74% of them seen only once. In its sample, this clone was seen a few times. Its antigen is not known. General study results and limits: Reports showed the classifier diagnosing cytomegalovirus status with high specificity and sensitivity. TCR beta V segments were, for the most part, productive about 87% or about 30% of the time in an earlier analysis. What a later analysis showed was that several of the most significant clusters appeared linked to common viral pathogens. A missense DCLRE1C variant was associated with V- and J-gene trimming of TCR beta chains in a later analysis, and an independent cohort replicated the association.

The CDR3 totals 14 residues. Germline V lookup: CDR1 SGHNT, CDR2 YENEEA. Trimming took 1 base from V and 10 from J; bases not matched to a gene: 5. The genes are TRBV11-3 and TRBJ1-1, with TRBD1 identical over 11 bases. The sequence derives from a man in his forties or fifties in good health and CMV-seropositive. The sample comprised PBMCs. CDR3 in amino acids: CASSLGDGTGGAFF. The CDR3 DNA follows: TGTGCCAGCAGCTTAGGAGATGGGACAGGGGGAGCTTTCTTT.